This is a list of T cell receptor beta chains from one sample in a study of technical replicates of blood from a handful of donors. Assay: immunoSEQ multiplex PCR; the TCRdb copy retains only in-frame clones and omits some. The data show about 97,000 clones, with 85% to 95% seen just once and around 0.31% held by the top ten. Source material: T cells isolated from PBMCs. These receptor sequences come from a human donor in good health. Both conserved end residues are part of each CDR3. The order of the fields is D gene, V gene, J gene, CDR3 length, clone size, CDR3 protein, CDR3 DNA. The D gene is left open where the match is weak. The size entry is marked missing in some rows and otherwise reads once, few, many or a size class.

>TRBD1|TRBV6-1|TRBJ2-7|14|-
CASRDGTGGYEQYF
TGTGCCAGCAGAGACGGGACAGGGGGCTACGAGCAGTACTTC
>TRBD1|TRBV28|TRBJ2-3|15|once
CASSLGTDSTDTQYF
TGTGCCAGCAGTTTGGGGACAGACAGCACAGATACGCAGTATTTT
>-|TRBV5-8|TRBJ1-1|12|-
CASSHESAEAFF
TGTGCCAGCAGCCACGAGTCGGCTGAAGCTTTCTTT
>-|TRBV5-1|TRBJ2-1|15|-
CASSDSVSSYNEQFF
TGCGCCAGCAGCGACAGCGTTAGCTCCTACAATGAGCAGTTCTTC
>TRBD2|TRBV30|TRBJ2-7|17|-
CAWSIDYRLAALYEQYF
TGTGCCTGGAGCATCGACTATAGACTAGCGGCACTTTACGAGCAGTACTTC
>-|TRBV6-6|TRBJ1-1|16|once
CASSYSIGGENTEAFF
TGTGCCAGCAGTTACTCGATTGGGGGCGAAAACACTGAAGCTTTCTTT
>TRBD2|TRBV11-2|TRBJ2-3|14|once
CASSRSGGADTQYF
TGTGCCAGCAGCCGTAGCGGGGGGGCAGATACGCAGTATTTT
>TRBD1|TRBV27|TRBJ2-5|13|few
CASSLGQGETQYF
TGTGCCAGCAGTTTAGGACAGGGGGAGACCCAGTACTTC
>-|TRBV21-1|TRBJ2-7|13|-
CASSKPPFRGWTF
TGTGCCAGCAGCAAACCCCCGTTTAGGGGATGGACCTTC
>TRBD2|TRBV9|TRBJ2-7|16|-
CASSVGLADYSYEQYF
TGTGCCAGCAGCGTAGGCCTAGCGGACTACTCCTACGAGCAGTACTTC
>TRBD1|TRBV9|TRBJ2-7|16|once
CASSPLVGTGDHEQYF
TGTGCCAGCAGCCCGTTGGTCGGGACAGGGGACCACGAGCAGTACTTC
>-|TRBV19|TRBJ1-3|14|-
CASSAWDIGNTIYF
TGTGCCAGTAGTGCTTGGGACATCGGAAACACCATATATTTT
>TRBD2|TRBV7-8|TRBJ2-7|19|-
CASSASSGRAVGGSYEQYF
TGTGCCAGCAGCGCATCTAGCGGGAGGGCCGTGGGGGGCTCCTACGAGCAGTACTTC
>-|TRBV5-1|TRBJ1-4|19|-
CASSATWGGFLSTNEKLFF
TGCGCCAGCAGCGCGACTTGGGGGGGATTCCTCTCAACTAATGAAAAACTGTTTTTT
>-|TRBV11-2|TRBJ1-1|11|-
CASSLSGGAFF
TGTGCCAGCAGCTTAAGCGGGGGAGCTTTCTTT
>-|TRBV9|TRBJ2-2|16|-
CASTRKAGLNTGELFF
TGTGCCAGCACCCGAAAGGCGGGACTCAACACCGGGGAGCTGTTTTTT
>TRBD2|TRBV7-3|TRBJ2-3|17|-
CASSTFGLAGEEDTQYF
TGTGCCAGCAGCACTTTCGGACTAGCGGGAGAAGAAGATACGCAGTATTTT
>-|TRBV6-5|TRBJ2-7|14|once
CATSYNRPGYEQYF
TGTGCCACCAGTTACAATAGGCCGGGCTACGAGCAGTACTTC
>-|TRBV11-2|TRBJ1-5|15|-
CASSVKGFPGQPQHF
TGTGCCAGCAGCGTGAAGGGGTTCCCTGGGCAGCCCCAGCATTTT
>-|TRBV9|TRBJ2-5|14|-
CASSPRQELETQYF
TGTGCCAGCAGCCCAAGACAGGAGCTGGAGACCCAGTACTTC
>-|TRBV6-6|TRBJ1-5|15|-
CASSSGNRLEQPQHF
TGTGCCAGCAGTTCTGGGAACAGGTTGGAGCAGCCCCAGCATTTT
>TRBD1|TRBV19|TRBJ1-2|15|once
CASSTTEDRVHGYTF
TGTGCCAGTAGTACTACTGAGGACAGGGTTCATGGCTACACCTTC
>TRBD2|TRBV19|TRBJ2-7|15|-
CASSKNPTSGYEQYF
TGTGCCAGTTCAAAGAACCCCACTAGCGGCTACGAGCAGTACTTC
>TRBD2|TRBV7-6|TRBJ2-5|15|-
CASSLSPSGQETQYF
TGTGCCAGCAGCTTATCTCCTAGCGGCCAAGAGACCCAGTACTTC
>TRBD1|TRBV29-1|TRBJ1-2|14|once
CSVDRSGQGFGYTF
TGCAGCGTTGACAGGTCGGGACAGGGATTCGGCTACACCTTC
>-|TRBV7-2|TRBJ1-2|12|once
CASSVTGYGYTF
TGTGCCAGCAGCGTCACAGGTTATGGCTACACCTTC
>TRBD2|TRBV18|TRBJ2-1|15|-
CASSPIAGGGDEQFF
TGTGCCAGCTCACCTATAGCGGGAGGAGGGGATGAGCAGTTCTTC
>TRBD1|TRBV6-5|TRBJ1-1|14|-
CASSLHQGGTEAFF
TGTGCCAGCAGTTTACACCAGGGGGGCACTGAAGCTTTCTTT
>-|TRBV13|TRBJ2-7|15|-
CASSLVQGGFDEQYF
TGTGCCAGCAGCTTGGTGCAGGGGGGTTTCGACGAGCAGTACTTC
>-|TRBV7-3|TRBJ2-5|15|-
CASSLLGGIQETQYF
TGTGCCAGCAGCTTGTTAGGGGGAATACAAGAGACCCAGTACTTC
>TRBD2|TRBV19|TRBJ2-2|14|-
CASKRGRDTGELFF
TGTGCCAGTAAGCGGGGGCGCGACACCGGGGAGCTGTTTTTT
>-|TRBV13|TRBJ2-7|13|-
CASSEGLYVEQYF
TGTGCCAGCAGCGAGGGATTGTACGTGGAGCAGTACTTC
>-|TRBV11-3|TRBJ2-1|13|-
CASSPGVYNEQFF
TGTGCCAGCAGCCCCGGGGTTTACAATGAGCAGTTCTTC
>TRBD1|TRBV19|TRBJ2-1|15|-
CASSFSGGAYNEQFF
TGTGCCAGTAGTTTCTCAGGGGGCGCCTACAATGAGCAGTTCTTC
>-|TRBV6-5|TRBJ1-2|14|-
CASSYQGAYYGYTF
TGTGCCAGCAGTTACCAAGGGGCCTACTATGGCTACACCTTC
>TRBD1|TRBV5-1|TRBJ2-7|17|-
CASSLAPQGTVTYEQYF
TGCGCCAGCAGCTTGGCGCCACAGGGGACCGTAACCTACGAGCAGTACTTC
>-|TRBV7-9|TRBJ1-2|15|-
CASSLLEAHYVGYTF
TGTGCCAGCAGCTTGCTGGAAGCCCACTATGTTGGCTACACCTTC
>TRBD2|TRBV4-3|TRBJ2-7|17|-
CASSDLLPGTGGYEQYF
TGCGCCAGCAGCGATCTTTTGCCCGGGACGGGGGGCTACGAGCAGTACTTC
>-|TRBV27|TRBJ2-7|13|-
CASSLFGGAEQYF
TGTGCCAGCAGTTTATTTGGAGGGGCCGAGCAGTACTTC
>TRBD2|TRBV7-2|TRBJ2-1|16|-
CASSSPTSGRVNEQFF
TGTGCCAGCAGCTCACCTACTAGCGGGAGGGTGAATGAGCAGTTCTTC
>-|TRBV9|TRBJ2-1|13|-
CASSPSLGNEQFF
TGTGCCAGCAGCCCATCTCTAGGAAATGAGCAGTTCTTC
>TRBD2|TRBV28|TRBJ2-7|13|-
CASSSSGRGEQYF
TGTGCCAGCAGTTCTAGCGGGAGGGGGGAGCAGTACTTC
>TRBD2|TRBV29-1|TRBJ2-1|13|-
CSVGLAGGEEQFF
TGCAGCGTCGGACTAGCGGGAGGGGAGGAGCAGTTCTTC
>TRBD1|TRBV2|TRBJ1-5|14|-
CASSSDRENQPQHF
TGTGCCAGCAGTTCTGACAGGGAAAATCAGCCCCAGCATTTT